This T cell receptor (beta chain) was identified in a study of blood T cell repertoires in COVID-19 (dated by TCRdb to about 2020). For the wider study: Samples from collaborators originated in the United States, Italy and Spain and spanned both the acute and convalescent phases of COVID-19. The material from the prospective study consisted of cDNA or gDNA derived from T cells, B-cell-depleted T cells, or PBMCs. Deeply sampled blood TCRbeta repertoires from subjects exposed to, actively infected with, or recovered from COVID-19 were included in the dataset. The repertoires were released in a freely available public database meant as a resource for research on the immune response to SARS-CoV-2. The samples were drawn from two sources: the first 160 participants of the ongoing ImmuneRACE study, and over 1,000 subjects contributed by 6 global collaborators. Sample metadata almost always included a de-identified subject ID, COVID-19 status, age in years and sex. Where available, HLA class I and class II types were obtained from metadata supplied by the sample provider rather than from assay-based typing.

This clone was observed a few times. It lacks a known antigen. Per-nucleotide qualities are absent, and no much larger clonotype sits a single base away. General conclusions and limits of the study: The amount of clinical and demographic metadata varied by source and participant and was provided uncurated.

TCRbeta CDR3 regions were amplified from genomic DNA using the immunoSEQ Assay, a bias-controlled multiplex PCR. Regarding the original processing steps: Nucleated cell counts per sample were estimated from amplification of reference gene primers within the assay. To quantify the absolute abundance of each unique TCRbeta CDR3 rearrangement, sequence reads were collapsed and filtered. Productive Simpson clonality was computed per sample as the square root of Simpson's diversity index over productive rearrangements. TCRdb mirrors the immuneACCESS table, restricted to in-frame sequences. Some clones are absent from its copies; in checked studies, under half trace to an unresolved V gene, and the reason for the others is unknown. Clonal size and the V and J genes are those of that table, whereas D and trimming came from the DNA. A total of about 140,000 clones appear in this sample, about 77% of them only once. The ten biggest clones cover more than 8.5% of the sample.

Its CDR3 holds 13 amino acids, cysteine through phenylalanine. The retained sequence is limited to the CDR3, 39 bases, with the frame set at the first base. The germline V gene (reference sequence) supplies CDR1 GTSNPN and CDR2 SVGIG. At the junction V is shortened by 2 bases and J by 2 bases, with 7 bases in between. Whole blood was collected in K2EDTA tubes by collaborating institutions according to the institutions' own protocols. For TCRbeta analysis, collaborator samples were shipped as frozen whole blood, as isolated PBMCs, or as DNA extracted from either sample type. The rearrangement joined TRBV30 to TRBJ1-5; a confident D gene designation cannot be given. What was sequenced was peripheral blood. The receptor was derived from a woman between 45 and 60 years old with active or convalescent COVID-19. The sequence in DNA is TGTGCCTGGAGTTCCGCGGGCAATCAGCCCCAGCATTTT. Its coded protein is CAWSSAGNQPQHF.